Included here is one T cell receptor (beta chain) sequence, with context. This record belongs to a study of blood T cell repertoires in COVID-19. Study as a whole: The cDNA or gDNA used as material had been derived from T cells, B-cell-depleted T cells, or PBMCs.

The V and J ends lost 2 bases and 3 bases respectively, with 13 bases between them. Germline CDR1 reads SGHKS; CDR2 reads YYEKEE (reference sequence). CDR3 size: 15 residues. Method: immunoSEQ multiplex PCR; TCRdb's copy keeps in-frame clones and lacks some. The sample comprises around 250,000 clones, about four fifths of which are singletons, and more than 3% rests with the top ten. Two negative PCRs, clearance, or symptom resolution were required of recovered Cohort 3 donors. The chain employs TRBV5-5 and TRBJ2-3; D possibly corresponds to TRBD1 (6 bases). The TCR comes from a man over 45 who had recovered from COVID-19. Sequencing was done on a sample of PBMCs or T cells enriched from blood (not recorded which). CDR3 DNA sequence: TGTGCCAGCAGCTTACTGGACAGTAGGACAGATACGCAGTATTTT. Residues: CASSLLDSRTDTQYF.